Following are 30 T cell receptor beta chains from one sample sequenced in a study of T cell responses to AZD1222 COVID-19 vaccine. Clones were read by immunoSEQ multiplex PCR, and TCRdb kept only the in-frame ones, dropping some. The sample holds about 170,000 clones; roughly 92% are singletons and the top ten take around 1.5%. The sequencing here drew on peripheral blood, taken on day 0 of AZD1222 vaccination. All receptors derive from an adult in good health.

The J gene is TRBJ2-6, the V gene TRBV9; tentative D call: TRBD1 (6 bases). The CDR3 loop spans 16 amino acids. The germline gives CDR1 SGDLS, CDR2 YYNGEE. Trimming cost V 5 bases and J 0 bases, with 12 bases left between them. The CDR3 loop is CASSGRGLSGANVLTF. The CDR3 DNA reads as TGTGCCAGCAGTGGCAGGGGTCTCTCTGGGGCCAACGTCCTGACTTTC.

The chain is built from TRBV7-2 and TRBJ2-1; a possible D gene is TRBD1 (6 bases). Germline V lookup: CDR1 SGHTA, CDR2 FQGNSA. V dropped 1 base and J dropped 6 bases, with 10 bases sitting between them. The CDR3 spans 14 residues. CDR3 amino acids: CASSLGAGANEQFF. CDR3 bases: TGTGCCAGCAGCTTAGGGGCAGGGGCCAATGAGCAGTTCTTC. The full variable domain, in which reference TRBV7-2 and TRBJ2-1 provide the parts outside the CDR3, is GAGVSQSPSNKVTEKGKDVELRCDPISGHTALYWYRQSLGQGLEFLIYFQGNSAPDKSGLPSDRFSAERTGGSVSTLTIQRTQQEDSAVYLCASSLGAGANEQFFGPGTRLTVL.

The chain uses TRBV18 and TRBJ2-5, with 7 nucleotides matching TRBD2. The V gene's germline CDR1 is KGHSH and CDR2 LQKENI. Unmatched junction bases numbered 11, after V lost 10 bases and J lost 0 bases. The CDR3 totals 15 residues. CDR3 loop: CATRKAGLDQETQYF. Here the CDR3 DNA reads TGTGCCACCCGAAAAGCGGGGCTGGACCAAGAGACCCAGTACTTC.

The CDR3 DNA sequence: TGTGCCAGCAGTTCGGACACAAACTTTTATCAGCCCCAGCATTTT. Residues: CASSSDTNFYQPQHF. The gene calls are TRBV6-5 and TRBJ1-5; possible D gene TRBD1, 5 bases. This CDR3 is 15 amino acids long. Trimming shortened V by 4 bases and J by 5 bases, and 15 bases separated the two germline ends. Germline V lookup: CDR1 MNHEY, CDR2 SVGAGI.

The genes are TRBV2 and TRBJ1-5; 9 nucleotides align to TRBD1. The ends lost 8 bases at V and 7 bases at J; junction bases unmatched: 12. Germline V lookup: CDR1 SNHLY, CDR2 FYNNEI. This CDR3 has 15 residues. The CDR3 DNA reads as TGTGCCAGCTCTGAAACAGGGGGCTCGAGACAGCCCCAGCATTTT. Protein: CASSETGGSRQPQHF.

V is TRBV11-1 and J is TRBJ2-1, with D unclear. From germline, CDR1 is SGHAT and CDR2 FQDESV (reference sequence). Trimming left V 0 bases short and J 2 bases short, with 5 bases between. The CDR3 is 14 amino acids. CDR3 nucleotides: TGTGCCAGCAGCTTAGCTGGGCCCTACAATGAGCAGTTCTTC. It translates to CASSLAGPYNEQFF. Supplemented by reference TRBV11-1 and TRBJ2-1, the full variable domain reads EAEVAQSPRYKITEKSQAVAFWCDPISGHATLYWYRQILGQGPELLVQFQDESVVDDSQLPKDRFSAERLKGVDSTLKIQPAELGDSAMYLCASSLAGPYNEQFFGPGTRLTVL.

This rearrangement joins TRBV6-5 to TRBJ2-7; tentatively, D is TRBD1 (6 bases). Germline lookup yields CDR1 MNHEY and CDR2 SVGAGI. Deletions cut 5 bases from V and 7 bases from J, with 18 bases between. The CDR3 has 14 amino acids. The CDR3 loop is CASSPRTDSWEQYF. CDR3 in DNA: TGTGCCAGCAGTCCGCGGACAGACTCTTGGGAGCAGTACTTC.

This chain joins TRBV7-9 and TRBJ1-5; D ambiguous. This CDR3 has 17 amino acids. The ends were cut back, 5 bases at V and 2 bases at J, with 19 bases in the middle. Germline CDR1 and CDR2: SEHNR and FQNEAQ (reference sequence). CDR3 in amino acids: CASSRGRADGGNQPQHF. CDR3 nucleotide sequence: TGTGCCAGCAGCCGGGGTCGGGCCGACGGAGGCAATCAGCCCCAGCATTTT.

This chain connects TRBV2 to TRBJ1-1, with a possible D match to TRBD1 (6 bases). V was trimmed by 1 base and J by 5 bases, leaving 11 bases between them. CDR3 length: 14 amino acids. Looked up from germline, CDR1 is SNHLY and CDR2 is FYNNEI. CDR3 loop: CASSEENRATEAFF. DNA for the CDR3: TGTGCCAGCAGTGAAGAGAACAGGGCAACTGAAGCTTTCTTT. Filled out from reference TRBV2 and TRBJ1-1, the complete variable domain reads EPEVTQTPSHQVTQMGQEVILRCVPISNHLYFYWYRQILGQKVEFLVSFYNNEISEKSEIFDDQFSVERPDGSNFTLKIRSTKLEDSAMYFCASSEENRATEAFFGQGTRLTVV.

V is TRBV11-2 and J is TRBJ2-7; 7 nucleotides line up with TRBD1. Germline loops: CDR1 SGHAT, CDR2 FQNNGV. Unmatched junction bases numbered 8, after V lost 6 bases and J lost 3 bases. The length of the CDR3 is 14 residues. In DNA form, the CDR3 reads TGTGCCAGCAGGAGCACAGGGGACCTCTACGAGCAGTACTTC. Translated, it gives CASRSTGDLYEQYF.

The rearrangement uses TRBV3-1 (or the pseudogene TRBV3-2) and TRBJ2-5; 8 nucleotides agree with TRBD2. From germline, CDR1 is LGHDT and CDR2 YNNKEL (reference sequence). The CDR3 runs to 16 residues. Trimming took 4 bases from V and 2 from J; bases not matched to a gene: 9. The CDR3 DNA reads as TGTGCCAGCAGCCGCGCCCTGGGACTAGGACAAGAGACCCAGTACTTC. It yields the protein CASSRALGLGQETQYF.

This sequence joins TRBV7-2 and TRBJ1-1; D remains ambiguous. The ends were cut back, 8 bases at V and 3 bases at J, with 13 bases in the middle. CDR3 length: 13 residues. The germline V gene encodes CDR1 SGHTA and CDR2 FQGNSA. CDR3 region: CASGQSQDTEAFF. Written as DNA, the CDR3 is TGTGCCAGCGGCCAGAGCCAGGACACTGAAGCTTTCTTT.

J is TRBJ2-2 and V is TRBV5-1; 11 bases align to TRBD1. V lost 3 bases to trimming and J lost 2 bases; unmatched junction nucleotides: 3. CDR3 length: 16 amino acids. Germline V gene data show CDR1 as SGHRS and CDR2 as YFSETQ. DNA for the CDR3: TGCGCCAGCAGCTCGGACAGGGGGCTTAACACCGGGGAGCTGTTTTTT. This gives the protein CASSSDRGLNTGELFF.

This clone was picked up one time. The chain recombines TRBV5-1 with TRBJ1-1, with a tentative D call TRBD1 (5 bases). The V gene lost 4 bases and the J gene lost 7 bases, with 17 bases spanning the gap. The length of the CDR3 is 14 residues. Germline values: CDR1 SGHRS, CDR2 YFSETQ. The chain's CDR3 is CASSPHQGENEAFF. CDR3 coding DNA: TGCGCCAGCAGCCCACACCAGGGCGAGAATGAAGCTTTCTTT.

Here the CDR3 reads CASSLGFGDEKLFF. As DNA, the CDR3 is TGTGCCAGCAGCTTGGGCTTTGGGGATGAAAAACTGTTTTTT. V usage is TRBV5-4 and J usage is TRBJ1-4; D gene uncertain. Looked up from germline, CDR1 is SGHNT and CDR2 is YYREEE (reference sequence). The CDR3 totals 14 residues. The V and J ends lost 0 bases and 6 bases respectively, with 9 bases between them.

This clone was seen only once. The rearrangement links TRBV12-3 or TRBV12-4 to TRBJ1-5; D gene ambiguous. The CDR3 length is 12 residues. Trimming stripped 6 bases from V and 3 bases from J, with 6 bases between. The CDR3 protein is CASSRFNQPQHF. CDR3 nucleotides: TGTGCCAGCAGCAGATTCAATCAGCCCCAGCATTTT.

This rearrangement joins TRBV7-2 to TRBJ2-1; the D gene is possibly TRBD2 (6 bases). This CDR3 is 12 amino acids long. The ends were cut back, 4 bases at V and 10 bases at J, with 11 bases in the middle. Per the germline V gene, CDR1 is SGHTA and CDR2 is FQGNSA. The CDR3 DNA reads TGTGCCAGCAGCTCGGGACTTCTAGAGCAGTTCTTC. Translation gives CASSSGLLEQFF.

The table lists this clone with a count of one. The genes are TRBV29-1 and TRBJ2-3; D is possibly TRBD2 (6 bases). Germline CDR1 and CDR2: SQVTM and ANQGSEA. This CDR3 comprises 15 residues. V was clipped by 7 bases and J by 0 bases, with 17 bases between them. The CDR3 DNA is TGCAGCGCCGACCCCCAGGGACTGAGCACAGATACGCAGTATTTT. Residues: CSADPQGLSTDTQYF.

The rearrangement joins TRBV29-1 to TRBJ2-4; D unclear. Deletions cut 4 bases from V and 1 base from J, with 11 bases between. The CDR3 has 14 amino acids. CDR1 and CDR2 (germline): SQVTM, ANQGSEA. The CDR3 region has the DNA TGCAGCGTTGTTTCTTTGGGGGCCAAAAACATTCAGTACTTC. Translation: CSVVSLGAKNIQYF.

The J gene is TRBJ1-4, the V gene TRBV15, with D perhaps matching TRBD1 (6 bases). The V and J ends lost 0 bases and 7 bases respectively, with 12 bases between them. This CDR3 region has 15 residues. Germline CDR1 and CDR2: LNHNV and YYDKDF (reference sequence). CDR3 nucleotides: TGTGCCACCAGCAGAGATGCCAGGGGTGGTGAAAAACTGTTTTTT. Its translation is CATSRDARGGEKLFF.

V gene TRBV15 combines with J gene TRBJ2-5; tentatively, D is TRBD2 (6 bases). CDR1 is LNHNV and CDR2 is YYDKDF in the germline V gene (reference sequence). The CDR3 covers 16 residues. V was trimmed by 3 bases and J by 0 bases, leaving 14 bases between them. The CDR3 sequence: CATSSGGAPNQETQYF. DNA for the CDR3: TGTGCCACCAGCAGTGGAGGGGCCCCCAACCAAGAGACCCAGTACTTC.

This clone was found once. The V call is TRBV2, the J call TRBJ2-3, with a possible D match to TRBD1 (6 bases). This CDR3 contains 15 residues. Trimming removed 4 bases from V and 4 bases from J, with 15 bases in between. CDR1 and CDR2 from the germline V gene are SNHLY and FYNNEI. The CDR3 protein is CASSGPGAEADTQYF. In DNA, the CDR3 is TGTGCCAGCAGTGGCCCAGGGGCCGAGGCAGATACGCAGTATTTT.

This clone has a handful of counts. The J gene is TRBJ2-7, the V gene TRBV7-3, with D uncertain. CDR3 length equals 14 residues. Germline lookup yields CDR1 SGHTA and CDR2 FQGTGA. Between the trimmed V and J ends, which lost 5 bases and 2 bases, there was a span of 13 bases. The CDR3 nucleotides read TGTGCCAGCAGCCGATATCTCAATCCCTACGAGCAGTACTTC. This translates into CASSRYLNPYEQYF.

The count of this clone is one. The chain combines TRBV2 with TRBJ1-6, with 10 bases matching TRBD1. Per the germline V gene, CDR1 is SNHLY and CDR2 is FYNNEI. This CDR3 comprises 15 residues. The trim removed 0 bases at V and 11 bases at J, leaving 4 bases unmatched. The CDR3 sequence is CASSEAGTGAPPLHF. CDR3 nucleotide sequence: TGTGCCAGCAGTGAAGCGGGGACAGGGGCCCCACCCCTCCACTTT.

The chain carries TRBV20-1 and TRBJ1-2; a possible D gene is TRBD1 (6 bases). V lost 3 bases to trimming and J lost 8 bases, with 16 bases between them. Germline CDR1 and CDR2: DFQATT and SNEGSKA (reference sequence). The CDR3 totals 13 residues. The CDR3 reads CSASYTGLRGYTF. The DNA of the CDR3 is TGCAGTGCTAGTTACACAGGGTTACGAGGCTACACCTTC.

The chain is built from TRBV19 and TRBJ2-1, with 8 bases aligning to TRBD2. V lost 10 bases, J lost 8 bases, and 10 bases stayed unmatched. The CDR3 runs to 13 residues. In germline, CDR1 is LNHDA, CDR2 SQIVND (reference sequence). CDR3 in amino acids: CATKPGGQHEQFF. For the CDR3, the DNA is TGTGCCACCAAACCGGGGGGGCAGCATGAGCAGTTCTTC.

There are a few counts of this clone. This rearrangement joins TRBV7-9 to TRBJ2-7, with D possibly being TRBD2 (6 bases). The V and J ends lost 0 bases and 1 base respectively, with 13 bases between them. This CDR3 comprises 16 residues. Looked up from germline, CDR1 is SEHNR and CDR2 is FQNEAQ (reference sequence). CDR3 amino acids: CASSLASGTSSYEQYF. The CDR3 region has the DNA TGTGCCAGCAGCTTAGCGTCAGGGACTTCTTCCTACGAGCAGTACTTC.

DNA of the CDR3: TGTGCCAGCAGCCGGGGGGACGGAGCAGGCGAGCAGTTCTTC. Residues: CASSRGDGAGEQFF. The chain combines TRBV7-3 with TRBJ2-1; 7 bases agree with TRBD2. Losses at the gene ends were 5 bases for V and 10 bases for J; bases not matched to a gene: 11. The CDR3 runs 14 residues. The V gene's germline CDR1 is SGHTA and CDR2 FQGTGA.

The chain joins TRBV4-1 to TRBJ1-4; D is unclear. This CDR3 spans 15 amino acids. The V gene lost 4 bases and the J gene lost 3 bases, with 12 bases spanning the gap. CDR1 MGHRA and CDR2 YSYEKL come from the germline V gene. The CDR3, as DNA: TGCGCCAGCAGCCTCCTAGGGATGGCTAATGAAAAACTGTTTTTT. This gives the protein CASSLLGMANEKLFF.

In this sample, this clone turned up a few times. This chain joins TRBV5-1 and TRBJ2-1; TRBD2 agrees at 12 bases. Germline trimming cut 2 bases from V and 6 bases from J; bases unmatched to any gene: 15. There are 19 residues in the CDR3. Germline loops: CDR1 SGHRS, CDR2 YFSETQ. The CDR3 DNA sequence: TGCGCCAGCAGCTTTCTGCCTAGCGGGAGGGCAATGGGGGGCAATGAGCAGTTCTTC. Amino acids: CASSFLPSGRAMGGNEQFF. Based on the CDR3 plus reference TRBV5-1 and TRBJ2-1, the full variable domain is KAGVTQTPRYLIKTRGQQVTLSCSPISGHRSVSWYQQTPGQGLQFLFEYFSETQRNKGNFPGRFSGRQFSNSRSEMNVSTLELGDSALYLCASSFLPSGRAMGGNEQFFGPGTRLTVL.